The clone carrying this T cell receptor beta chain was seen a single time. CDR3 length equals 14 residues. V was pared by 6 bases and J by 3 bases, with 16 bases between. CDR1 and CDR2 (germline): SGHRS, YFSETQ. The entry originates in a study of T cell responses to AZD1222 COVID-19 vaccine. The protocol was immunoSEQ multiplex PCR, while the TCRdb copy is restricted to in-frame clones and leaves out a portion. The sample yields roughly 65,000 clones, roughly 90% seen once. The chain carries TRBV5-1 and TRBJ2-7, with D tentatively TRBD2 (6 bases). The material was peripheral blood, obtained on day 0 of AZD1222 vaccination. The sequence derives from an adult in good health. CDR3 residues: CASNRGLAFYEQYF. The CDR3 DNA is TGCGCCAGCAACCGGGGTCTAGCGTTCTACGAGCAGTACTTC.